These 3 T cell receptor beta chains were all obtained from the same sample, sequenced in a study of cytomegalovirus exposure and HLA in healthy donors. A multiplex PCR was run with 60 Vbeta primers and 13 Jbeta primers. This table comes from immunoSEQ multiplex PCR, and its TCRdb copy is limited to in-frame clones, with some not included. The top ten hold about 1.5% of the sample, which has about 180,000 clones, 70% to 80% seen once. Sequenced material: PBMCs. These receptors all stem from a man younger than 35 in good health and CMV-seronegative.

The gene calls are TRBV5-4 and TRBJ2-5; 10 bases map to TRBD1. The CDR3 is 16 amino acids. CDR1 is SGHNT and CDR2 is YYREEE in the germline V gene (reference sequence). The V gene end was trimmed by 4 bases and the J gene end by 5 bases; junction bases not matched to a gene: 11. In DNA form, the CDR3 reads TGTGCCAGCAGCGTGGAGATAGGGACAGGGGCCGAGACCCAGTACTTC. It yields the protein CASSVEIGTGAETQYF.

This clone appeared a single time. The V call is TRBV10-3, the J call TRBJ2-3; TRBD2 agrees at 15 bases. Trimming took 5 bases from V and 2 from J; bases not matched to a gene: 8. Germline V gene data show CDR1 as ENHRY and CDR2 as SYGVKD. CDR3 length equals 18 residues. CDR3 coding DNA: TGTGCCATCAGTTTAGGGACTAGCGGGGGGTATAACACAGATACGCAGTATTTT. Residues: CAISLGTSGGYNTDTQYF.

The V call is TRBV9, the J call TRBJ1-2; tentatively, D is TRBD1 (5 bases). The germline V gene has CDR1 SGDLS and CDR2 YYNGEE. Trimming cost V 4 bases and J 2 bases, with 12 bases left between them. The CDR3 spans 14 residues. The CDR3 region is CASSPRQWNYGYTF. The CDR3, as DNA: TGTGCCAGCAGCCCCCGACAGTGGAACTATGGCTACACCTTC.